This T cell receptor beta chain emerged from a study of T-cell memory formation after mild COVID-19. The germline gives CDR1 MGHDK, CDR2 SYGVNS. Trimming shortened V by 6 bases and J by 10 bases, and 7 bases separated the two germline ends. The CDR3 contains 10 residues. MiXCR, applied by TCRdb to the 5' RACE reads, yields one record per CDR3 protein. The table has about 410,000 distinct CDR3 sequences, about a sixth seen once; the top ten hold 20% to 25%. This clonotype was seen a few times. Antigen unknown. Study observations and caveats: Day 15 to 85 contracting clones showed balanced CD4/CD8; later expanders leaned CD4+.

The rearrangement links TRBV25-1 to TRBJ2-1; no firm D call. The specimen was PBMCs or a T cell subset sorted from them (not recorded which). The receptor was derived from a young man who had mild COVID-19 (a few samples of this study predate the infection). Cell type and time point are not known. CDR3 loop: CASRREEQFF. CDR3 nucleotide sequence: TGTGCCAGCAGGAGAGAGGAGCAGTTCTTC.